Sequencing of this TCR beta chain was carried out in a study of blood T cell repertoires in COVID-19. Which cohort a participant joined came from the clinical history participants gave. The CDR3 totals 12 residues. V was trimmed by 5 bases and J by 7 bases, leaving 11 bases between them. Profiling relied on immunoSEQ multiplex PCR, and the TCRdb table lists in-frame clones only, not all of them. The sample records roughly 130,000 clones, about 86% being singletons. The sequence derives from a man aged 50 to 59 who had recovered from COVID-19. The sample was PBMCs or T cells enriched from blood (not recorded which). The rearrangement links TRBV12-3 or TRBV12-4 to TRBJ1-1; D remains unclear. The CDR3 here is CASSGGRGEAFF. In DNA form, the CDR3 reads TGTGCCAGCAGTGGCGGCCGGGGTGAAGCTTTCTTT.